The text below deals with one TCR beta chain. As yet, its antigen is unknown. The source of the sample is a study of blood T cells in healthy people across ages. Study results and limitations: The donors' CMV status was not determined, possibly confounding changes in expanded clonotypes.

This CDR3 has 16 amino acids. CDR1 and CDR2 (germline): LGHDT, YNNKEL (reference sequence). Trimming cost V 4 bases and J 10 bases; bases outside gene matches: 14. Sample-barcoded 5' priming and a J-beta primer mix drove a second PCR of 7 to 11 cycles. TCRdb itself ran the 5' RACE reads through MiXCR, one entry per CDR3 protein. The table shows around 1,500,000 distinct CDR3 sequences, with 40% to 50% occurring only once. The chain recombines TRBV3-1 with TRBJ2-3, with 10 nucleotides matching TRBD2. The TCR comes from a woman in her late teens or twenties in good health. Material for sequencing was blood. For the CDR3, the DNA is TGTGCCAGCAGCCCTGGGACTAGCGCACTTATAGGTCCGCAGTATTTT. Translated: CASSPGTSALIGPQYF.